The entry below describes one T cell receptor (beta chain). Its antigen is undetermined. Measured with immunoSEQ multiplex PCR; TCRdb has only the in-frame clones, and not every one. Of approximately 100,000 clones detected, around 89% appear once; the ten largest clones hold more than 6.5%. Every patient relapsed after autologous stem cell transplantation, and brentuximab vedotin exposure varied. These data originate in a study of PD-1 blockade in classical Hodgkin lymphoma. Findings and caveats of the study: Diversity in CD4+ TCRs, unlike that measured in CD8+ TCRs, had risen significantly by C4D1. Newly diagnosed patients were reported to exhibit reduced baseline TCR diversity relative to healthy donors.

Trimming took 7 bases from V and 3 from J; bases not matched to a gene: 8. The germline V gene has CDR1 MDHEN and CDR2 SYDVKM. The CDR3 extends over 14 amino acids. V usage is TRBV28 and J usage is TRBJ2-7; TRBD2 aligns across 8 bases. The sequences come from peripheral blood mononuclear cells (PBMCs), collected before the second cycle of nivolumab. The clonotype originates from a human donor with classical Hodgkin lymphoma. The DNA of the CDR3 is TGTGCCAGCACCTTGGAGCGGGGGAGCTACGAGCAGTACTTC. Amino acids: CASTLERGSYEQYF.